This entry concerns a single T cell receptor beta chain. The data are from a study of blood T cell repertoires in COVID-19. Study in general: From the United States, Italy and Spain came samples of acute and convalescent COVID-19. Sources were T cells, B-cell-depleted T cells, or PBMCs; the material itself was cDNA or gDNA.

This table comes from immunoSEQ multiplex PCR, and its TCRdb copy is limited to in-frame clones, with some not included. This sample has 300,000 to 350,000 clones, with 90% to 95% found just once. Germline values: CDR1 MNHEY, CDR2 SMNVEV (reference sequence). This CDR3 is 12 amino acids long. The V end was cut by 5 bases, the J end by 7 bases, with 11 bases between. V is TRBV27 and J is TRBJ1-1, with TRBD1 as a possible D gene (5 bases). The source of this sequence is a woman aged 18-35 years who had recovered from COVID-19. Sequencing was performed on peripheral blood. CDR3 sequence: CASSQGGDEAFF. In DNA, the CDR3 is TGTGCCAGCAGTCAAGGAGGGGATGAAGCTTTCTTT.